One sample yielded the 10 T cell receptor beta chains listed below, sequenced in a study of PD-1 blockade in classical Hodgkin lymphoma. Relapses following autologous stem cell transplantation were seen in all patients, with brentuximab vedotin exposure varying. The assay was immunoSEQ multiplex PCR, and TCRdb's table has in-frame clones only and misses some. The sample includes tens of thousands of clones, 85% to 95% seen only once; the top ten take under 9.5%. The starting material was peripheral blood mononuclear cells (PBMCs), obtained at baseline. The receptors shown here come from a human donor with classical Hodgkin lymphoma.

The chain has TRBV11-3 and TRBJ2-2; TRBD2 aligns across 7 bases. The germline V gene has CDR1 SGHNT and CDR2 YENEEA. Germline trimming cut 9 bases from V and 0 bases from J; bases unmatched to any gene: 10. CDR3 length: 16 residues. DNA of the CDR3: TGTGCCAGTTCCTTAGCAGCGGGGCCGAACACCGGGGAGCTGTTTTTT. This translates into CASSLAAGPNTGELFF.

The rearrangement joins TRBV27 to TRBJ1-1; no firm D call. CDR1 MNHEY and CDR2 SMNVEV come from the germline V gene (reference sequence). The CDR3 length is 13 residues. Deletions cut 4 bases from V and 6 bases from J, with 12 bases between. CDR3 DNA: TGTGCCAGCAGTTCAATCGTCGCTCCTGAAGCTTTCTTT. Residues: CASSSIVAPEAFF.

This chain links TRBV9 with TRBJ2-3; D not certain. Trimming cost V 4 bases and J 0 bases, with 6 bases left between them. Germline-derived CDR1 and CDR2 are SGDLS and YYNGEE. There are 13 residues in the CDR3. DNA of the CDR3: TGTGCCAGCAGCTATGTGAGCACAGATACGCAGTATTTT. Translation gives CASSYVSTDTQYF.

The genes are TRBV10-3 and TRBJ2-7, with D tentatively TRBD2 (5 bases). Germline-derived CDR1 and CDR2 are ENHRY and SYGVKD. The CDR3 extends over 16 amino acids. V lost 5 bases, J lost 6 bases, and 23 bases lay in between. In DNA form, the CDR3 reads TGTGCCATCAGTCAAATACTCGGTACTTCGGACTTCGAGCAGTACTTC. Protein: CAISQILGTSDFEQYF.

The chain uses TRBV2 and TRBJ1-1; 8 bases are shared with TRBD1. There are 12 residues in the CDR3. V lost 10 bases and J lost 6; bases outside the gene matches: 7. CDR1 and CDR2 from the germline V gene are SNHLY and FYNNEI. The CDR3 reads CATGDRKSEAFF. DNA for the CDR3: TGTGCCACCGGGGACAGGAAGTCTGAAGCTTTCTTT.

The chain is built from TRBV18 and TRBJ2-1; 13 bases map to TRBD2. V lost 2 bases, J lost 1 base, and 2 bases stayed unmatched. CDR1 is KGHSH and CDR2 is LQKENI in the germline V gene. This CDR3 is 17 amino acids long. This CDR3 is CASSPGTSGESYNEQFF. The DNA of the CDR3 is TGTGCCAGCTCACCAGGGACTAGCGGGGAGTCCTACAATGAGCAGTTCTTC.

The chain has TRBV27 and TRBJ2-7, with 10 bases aligning to TRBD1. The CDR3 sequence is 17 residues long. Germline V gives CDR1 MNHEY, CDR2 SMNVEV (reference sequence). The junction had 11 bases not matched to a gene; V was cut back by 3 bases and J by 3 bases. The CDR3 DNA reads as TGTGCCAGCAGTTTCATGATGAGACAGGGGGCGAACTACGAGCAGTACTTC. It specifies CASSFMMRQGANYEQYF.

The chain employs TRBV11-3 and TRBJ2-1, with D perhaps being TRBD1 or TRBD2 (5 bases each). Trimming took 5 bases from V and 9 from J, leaving 17 bases between them. The CDR3 has 14 amino acids. Germline CDR1 and CDR2: SGHNT and YENEEA. This CDR3 is CASSPLGVLGEQFF. In nucleotides, the CDR3 is TGTGCCAGCAGCCCTCTGGGGGTTCTTGGTGAGCAGTTCTTC.

This rearrangement joins TRBV6-6 to TRBJ2-7; TRBD2 agrees at 8 bases. CDR1 and CDR2 (germline): MNHNY, SVGAGI (reference sequence). This CDR3 has 14 residues. With 3 bases clipped from V and 3 bases from J, the junction kept 4 bases outside the gene matches. CDR3 nucleotide sequence: TGTGCCAGCAGTTATTCAGCGGGGGTCTACGAGCAGTACTTC. Its protein product is CASSYSAGVYEQYF.

This rearrangement joins TRBV6-5 to TRBJ1-3; 8 nucleotides match TRBD1. Trimming cost V 2 bases and J 5 bases; bases outside gene matches: 8. The germline CDR1 and CDR2 sequences are MNHEY and SVGAGI. The CDR3 has 16 amino acids. The CDR3 nucleotides are TGTGCCAGCAGTTACCTCGGGGCAGGGGGCAGAAACACCATATATTTT. It translates to CASSYLGAGGRNTIYF.